Below are 4 T cell receptor beta chains sequenced from a single sample in a study of control samples from healthy donors and cancer patients. Libraries were prepared by immunoSEQ multiplex PCR; TCRdb keeps only in-frame clonotypes and omits some of them. The sample has hundreds of thousands of clones, 80% to 95% seen once. The sample was PBMCs. The receptor set was obtained from a man aged 40-55 years with head and neck cancer.

V and J are TRBV4-2 and TRBJ2-7, with 9 bases aligning to TRBD2. This CDR3 contains 14 residues. Germline V gives CDR1 LGHNA, CDR2 YNFKEQ. Trimming removed 4 bases from V and 3 bases from J; junction bases left unmatched: 4. The CDR3 DNA reads as TGTGCCAGCAGCCCCGGGACTAGCTACTACGAGCAGTACTTC. It encodes CASSPGTSYYEQYF.

There are a few counts of this clone. This chain joins TRBV2 and TRBJ2-7, with TRBD1 matching 8 bases. There are 14 residues in the CDR3. V was clipped by 3 bases and J by 2 bases; unmatched bases: 3. Per germline, CDR1 SNHLY and CDR2 FYNNEI. The CDR3 nucleotides read TGTGCCAGCAGTGAGAACAGGGGGGCCTACGAGCAGTACTTC. Its translation is CASSENRGAYEQYF.

The chain recombines TRBV15 with TRBJ2-6, with TRBD1 identical over 8 bases. Germline trimming cut 6 bases from V and 4 bases from J; bases unmatched to any gene: 14. Germline-derived CDR1 and CDR2 are LNHNV and YYDKDF (reference sequence). The CDR3 runs to 18 residues. The CDR3 DNA sequence: TGTGCCACCAGTTCCGCCGGGACAGGCGGTCGGGGGGCCAACGTCCTGACTTTC. It is translated as CATSSAGTGGRGANVLTF.

DNA for the CDR3: TGCAGTGCTAGTAGCGGGACCCTGGCGCAGTACTTC. It codes for CSASSGTLAQYF. The genes are TRBV20-1 and TRBJ2-7, with 8 bases aligning to TRBD2. V was clipped by 3 bases and J by 9 bases; unmatched bases: 7. Germline assignment: CDR1 DFQATT and CDR2 SNEGSKA (reference sequence). The CDR3 is 12 amino acids.